Below are 14 T cell receptor beta chains sequenced from a single sample in a study of lymphopenia after photon versus proton radiotherapy (dated 2019 in TCRdb). Library preparation was by the immunoSEQ multiplex PCR assay. Here the immuneACCESS table is served through TCRdb, limited to in-frame sequences with V and J called. Missing clones are a known gap in these copies; in checked studies unresolved V genes cover under half, and the rest lacks a known reason. Here the sample has 29,000 or so clones; around 87% occur a single time. 40% to 50% of the sample belongs to the ten largest clones. The sample consisted of peripheral blood, taken from a patient treated with proton-based radiotherapy. Every receptor here comes from a woman aged 60-75 years with cholangiocarcinoma. Some clones in this sample may be carry-over from other donors' samples.

The V gene is TRBV18, the J gene TRBJ1-3; no clear D. The CDR3 has 13 amino acids. Germline V gene sequence: CDR1 KGHSH, CDR2 LQKENI. V was clipped by 4 bases and J by 2 bases, with 6 bases between them. In DNA, the CDR3 is TGTGCCAGCTCACGGGAGGCTGGAAACACCATATATTTT. It codes for CASSREAGNTIYF.

The genes are TRBV10-1 and TRBJ1-5; no clear D. This CDR3 has 12 amino acids. Trimming shortened V by 0 bases and J by 9 bases, and 6 bases separated the two germline ends. Germline V gene sequence: CDR1 WNHNN, CDR2 SYGVQD (reference sequence). The CDR3 DNA follows: TGCGCCAGCAGTGAGTCAAGCTCGCCCCAGCATTTT. As protein: CASSESSSPQHF.

The chain joins TRBV19 to TRBJ1-2, with TRBD1 matching over 8 bases. CDR1 is LNHDA and CDR2 is SQIVND in the germline V gene (reference sequence). Trimming removed 5 bases from V and 3 bases from J; junction bases left unmatched: 8. This CDR3 is built from 15 residues. CDR3 coding DNA: TGTGCCAGTAGTGTTCGGACAGGGAACTACTATGGCTACACCTTC. It yields the protein CASSVRTGNYYGYTF.

The gene calls are TRBV14 and TRBJ2-3, with 13 bases fitting TRBD2. The junction had 9 bases not matched to a gene; V was cut back by 4 bases and J by 2 bases. Germline V CDR1 and CDR2: SGHDN, FVKESK. The CDR3 contains 18 residues. The CDR3: CASSLRTSGSWATDTQYF. Here the CDR3 DNA reads TGTGCCAGCAGCCTCAGGACTAGCGGGAGTTGGGCCACAGATACGCAGTATTTT.

V is TRBV2 and J is TRBJ2-5; D gene unclear. V lost 6 bases and J lost 5, with 10 bases in between. Germline V gene lookup returns CDR1 SNHLY and CDR2 FYNNEI. The CDR3 is 12 residues long. CDR3 nucleotides: TGTGCCAGCAGCGGGCTACAGGAGACCCAGTACTTC. Residues: CASSGLQETQYF. The full variable domain, completed using reference TRBV2 and TRBJ2-5, is EPEVTQTPSHQVTQMGQEVILRCVPISNHLYFYWYRQILGQKVEFLVSFYNNEISEKSEIFDDQFSVERPDGSNFTLKIRSTKLEDSAMYFCASSGLQETQYFGPGTRLLVL.

The chain is built from TRBV4-2 and TRBJ1-1; maybe TRBD1 (5 bases). CDR3 length: 16 amino acids. CDR1 and CDR2 (germline): LGHNA, YNFKEQ. Between the trimmed V and J ends, which lost 2 bases and 0 bases, there was a span of 13 bases. The CDR3 loop reads CASSQQTGTMNTEAFF. The CDR3 coding sequence is TGTGCCAGCAGCCAACAAACGGGGACCATGAACACTGAAGCTTTCTTT.

This clone was found once. This chain connects TRBV7-2 to TRBJ2-5; TRBD1 might be the D (6 bases). Per the germline V gene, CDR1 is SGHTA and CDR2 is FQGNSA. This CDR3 comprises 14 residues. V was shortened by 4 bases and J by 7 bases, with 16 bases between the two germline ends. The CDR3 region has the DNA TGTGCCAGCAGCTCTGTCCAGGGACATGGGACCCAGTACTTC. Protein sequence: CASSSVQGHGTQYF.

The chain recombines TRBV7-9 with TRBJ2-7; D not resolved. The CDR3 is 11 residues long. Germline-derived CDR1 and CDR2 are SEHNR and FQNEAQ (reference sequence). V was shortened by 5 bases and J by 7 bases, with 9 bases between the two germline ends. The CDR3: CASSTGWEQYF. The CDR3 DNA reads TGTGCCAGCAGCACCGGGTGGGAGCAGTACTTC.

This clone has a single count. The V and J genes are TRBV27 and TRBJ2-1, with 14 bases identical to TRBD2. The ends lost 6 bases at V and 9 bases at J; junction bases unmatched: 10. There are 16 residues in the CDR3. In germline, CDR1 is MNHEY, CDR2 SMNVEV (reference sequence). CDR3 protein: CASSPATSGGAGEQFF. The CDR3 DNA follows: TGTGCCAGCAGCCCAGCGACTAGCGGGGGGGCTGGTGAGCAGTTCTTC.

This chain links TRBV13 with TRBJ2-7; the match to TRBD2 covers 10 bases. This CDR3 region has 17 residues. V lost 1 base to trimming and J lost 3 bases; unmatched junction nucleotides: 9. CDR1 and CDR2 from the germline V gene are PRHDT and FYEKMQ (reference sequence). In DNA form, the CDR3 reads TGTGCCAGCAGCTTAGTCTCGAAGCGGGAGGGCCACTACGAGCAGTACTTC. Translated: CASSLVSKREGHYEQYF.

V is TRBV15 and J is TRBJ2-7; D is uncertain. Germline V gene lookup returns CDR1 LNHNV and CDR2 YYDKDF (reference sequence). The CDR3 loop spans 14 amino acids. Deletions cut 5 bases from V and 0 bases from J, with 11 bases between. The CDR3 loop reads CATSSTRSSYEQYF. The CDR3 DNA sequence: TGTGCCACCAGCTCGACTCGTAGCTCCTACGAGCAGTACTTC.

This rearrangement joins TRBV2 to TRBJ1-4, with D hard to call. Germline assignment: CDR1 SNHLY and CDR2 FYNNEI. Trimming left V 3 bases short and J 12 bases short, with 20 bases between. The CDR3 loop spans 15 amino acids. CDR3 protein: CASSDSRAGSEELFF. DNA of the CDR3: TGTGCCAGCAGTGATTCTCGGGCAGGTAGTGAGGAACTGTTTTTT.

This clone was picked up one time. The chain uses TRBV7-9 and TRBJ2-7, with D perhaps matching TRBD2 (6 bases). The CDR3 contains 15 residues. Trimming removed 1 base from V and 2 bases from J, with 12 bases in between. Germline assignment: CDR1 SEHNR and CDR2 FQNEAQ (reference sequence). CDR3 in DNA: TGTGCCAGCAGCTTAGGTCCGGGGGTGACCTACGAGCAGTACTTC. It yields the protein CASSLGPGVTYEQYF.

The chain links TRBV18 to TRBJ1-3; D gene unclear. The V and J ends lost 4 bases and 1 base respectively, with 11 bases between them. CDR3 length: 15 residues. Germline V gene sequence: CDR1 KGHSH, CDR2 LQKENI. The CDR3 reads CASSLLTGSGNTIYF. As DNA, the CDR3 is TGTGCCAGCTCACTGTTAACGGGGTCTGGAAACACCATATATTTT.